Each of the 14 T cell receptor beta chains below was sequenced from the same sample in a study of blood T cell repertoires in COVID-19. The protocol was immunoSEQ multiplex PCR, while the TCRdb copy is restricted to in-frame clones and leaves out a portion. The top ten clones hold about 9.6% of a sample with roughly 200,000 clones, more than 70% of them seen once. Material for sequencing was PBMCs or T cells enriched from blood (not recorded which). These receptor sequences come from a woman under 40 who had recovered from COVID-19.

The chain combines TRBV18 with TRBJ1-2, with TRBD1 matching 7 bases. This CDR3 has 13 amino acids. Germline values: CDR1 KGHSH, CDR2 LQKENI. Germline trimming cut 3 bases from V and 3 bases from J; bases unmatched to any gene: 1. Written as DNA, the CDR3 is TGTGCCAGCTCACCCCAGGGGGACTATGGCTACACCTTC. Its translation: CASSPQGDYGYTF.

The rearrangement uses TRBV6-1 and TRBJ1-2; D is uncertain. The CDR3 sequence is 14 residues long. In germline, CDR1 is MNHNS, CDR2 SASEGT. The V end was cut by 3 bases, the J end by 4 bases, with 12 bases between. CDR3 in amino acids: CASSDWGAAYGYTF. The CDR3 DNA sequence: TGTGCCAGCAGTGATTGGGGAGCGGCCTATGGCTACACCTTC.

This clone was observed once. The chain couples TRBV19 to TRBJ2-2, with D possibly being TRBD1 (5 bases). CDR3 size: 18 residues. Germline-derived CDR1 and CDR2 are LNHDA and SQIVND (reference sequence). V was cut by 6 bases and J by 2 bases, with 22 bases left in between. The DNA of the CDR3 is TGTGCCAGTAGACTGACAGTTGGAACCACGGAAAACACCGGGGAGCTGTTTTTT. Protein sequence: CASRLTVGTTENTGELFF.

The chain has TRBV28 and TRBJ2-7; maybe TRBD2 (6 bases). Germline V gene sequence: CDR1 MDHEN, CDR2 SYDVKM. The germline V and J ends were trimmed by 2 bases and 0 bases, with 11 bases remaining between them. There are 15 residues in the CDR3. The CDR3 sequence is CASSLLARSSYEQYF. CDR3 sequence (DNA): TGTGCCAGCAGTTTACTAGCGAGAAGCTCCTACGAGCAGTACTTC.

This chain joins TRBV6-1 and TRBJ1-2; TRBD1 matches at 8 bases. Germline loops: CDR1 MNHNS, CDR2 SASEGT. After removal of 2 bases from V and 8 bases from J, the junction contained 4 bases not matched to a gene. The CDR3 has 13 residues. CDR3 amino acids: CASSEKQGGGYTF. CDR3 nucleotide sequence: TGTGCCAGCAGTGAAAAACAGGGGGGAGGCTACACCTTC.

The rearrangement uses TRBV28 and TRBJ2-7, with 13 bases identical to TRBD2. The length of the CDR3 is 15 residues. Germline assignment: CDR1 MDHEN and CDR2 SYDVKM. J was trimmed by 1 base and V by 6 bases; bases with no gene match: 3. This chain's CDR3 is CASRRTSGRSYEQYF. The CDR3 coding sequence is TGTGCCAGCAGGAGGACTAGCGGGAGATCCTACGAGCAGTACTTC.

V usage is TRBV10-3 and J usage is TRBJ2-7; 10 bases are shared with TRBD2. From germline, CDR1 is ENHRY and CDR2 SYGVKD. There are 13 residues in the CDR3. After removal of 6 bases from V and 7 bases from J, the junction contained 6 bases not matched to a gene. This CDR3 is CAISLAGEGEQYF. The CDR3 DNA sequence: TGTGCCATCAGCCTAGCGGGAGAGGGGGAGCAGTACTTC.

The V call is TRBV3-1 (or the pseudogene TRBV3-2), the J call TRBJ2-5; TRBD2 matches 7 bases. Looked up from germline, CDR1 is LGHDT and CDR2 is YNNKEL (reference sequence). The CDR3 length is 14 residues. Trimming removed 6 bases from V and 5 bases from J; junction bases left unmatched: 9. The CDR3 spells CASRKGSAGETQYF. CDR3 nucleotides: TGTGCCAGCAGAAAAGGATCAGCGGGGGAGACCCAGTACTTC.

The chain combines TRBV9 with TRBJ2-1, with D possibly being TRBD1 (6 bases). Germline loops: CDR1 SGDLS, CDR2 YYNGEE. V lost 3 bases to trimming and J lost 4 bases, with 11 bases between them. CDR3 length: 14 amino acids. CDR3: CASSAEGVYNEQFF. The CDR3 coding sequence is TGTGCCAGCAGCGCAGAGGGGGTGTACAATGAGCAGTTCTTC.

The chain has TRBV28 and TRBJ1-1, with TRBD1 matching over 7 bases. Trimming removed 8 bases from V and 1 base from J; junction bases left unmatched: 10. Germline loops: CDR1 MDHEN, CDR2 SYDVKM. The CDR3 has 15 residues. CDR3 region: CASLRRGRRNTEAFF. The CDR3 DNA is TGTGCCAGCCTACGAAGGGGGCGAAGGAACACTGAAGCTTTCTTT.

V is TRBV4-2 and J is TRBJ2-7; TRBD2 aligns across 8 bases. There are 16 residues in the CDR3. Trimming took 1 base from V and 2 from J; bases not matched to a gene: 7. CDR1 LGHNA and CDR2 YNFKEQ come from the germline V gene. CDR3 coding DNA: TGTGCCAGCAGCCAAGTTACGGGAGGGCCCCCCTACGAGCAGTACTTC. This sequence encodes CASSQVTGGPPYEQYF.

The chain carries TRBV6-2 or TRBV6-3 and TRBJ1-5, with 12 bases that match TRBD1. V was pared by 4 bases and J by 1 base, with 11 bases of the junction left unmatched. CDR1 MNHEY and CDR2 SVGEGT come from the germline V gene. The CDR3 sequence is 19 residues long. The CDR3: CASSFGTGGVYRSNQPQHF. The CDR3, as DNA: TGTGCCAGCAGTTTCGGGACAGGGGGCGTCTATAGGAGCAATCAGCCCCAGCATTTT.

This clone was detected only a few times. The chain carries TRBV11-1 and TRBJ2-2, with TRBD1 as a possible D gene (5 bases). The CDR3 length is 15 residues. Germline V CDR1 and CDR2: SGHAT, FQDESV (reference sequence). Trimming stripped 9 bases from V and 6 bases from J, with 20 bases between. CDR3 coding DNA: TGTGCCAGATTGCAGGGTGCATGGGATTCCGGGGAGCTGTTTTTT. It yields the protein CARLQGAWDSGELFF. Full variable domain (outside the CDR3, taken from reference TRBV11-1 and TRBJ2-2): EAEVAQSPRYKITEKSQAVAFWCDPISGHATLYWYRQILGQGPELLVQFQDESVVDDSQLPKDRFSAERLKGVDSTLKIQPAELGDSAMYLCARLQGAWDSGELFFGEGSRLTVL.

This clone was seen only a few times. V usage is TRBV19 and J usage is TRBJ1-1; no reliable D call. V shed 7 bases and J shed 1 base, with 28 bases lying between them. CDR1 LNHDA and CDR2 SQIVND come from the germline V gene (reference sequence). CDR3 length equals 19 residues. CDR3 in DNA: TGTGCCAGTACCACCCTAGCATGGGCCAGCCTTCTGTCGAACACTGAAGCTTTCTTT. Amino acids: CASTTLAWASLLSNTEAFF.